This T cell receptor (beta chain) was sequenced during a study of blood T cell repertoires in COVID-19. At the level of the study: Donors in the United States, Italy and Spain gave samples during acute or convalescent COVID-19.

Enrolment of Seattle patients took place during active infection, and they were followed longitudinally. CDR3 length: 13 amino acids. Losses at the gene ends were 3 bases for V and 10 bases for J; bases not matched to a gene: 6. Per the study methods: Estimated nucleated cell counts came from reference gene primer amplification. The method was immunoSEQ multiplex PCR; TCRdb's version includes in-frame clones alone and lacks a portion of them. D and trimming were read from the DNA, whereas the V and J calls and clone size are those reported in that table. The table includes roughly 150,000 clones, just under 85% detected once.

The sequenced sample consisted of peripheral blood. The V gene is TRBV12-3 or TRBV12-4, the J gene TRBJ2-1; 7 bases align to TRBD2. This sequence was found in a woman aged 80 or over with COVID-19, enrolled during active disease. The CDR3 reads CASSLERGYEQFF. The CDR3 coding sequence is TGTGCCAGCAGTTTGGAGCGGGGATACGAGCAGTTCTTC.